Following are 25 T cell receptor beta chains from one sample sequenced in a study of T cell repertoires in cytomegalovirus infection. TCRdb independently ran MiXCR on the reads; one entry per CDR3 protein. This sample carries under 850,000 distinct CDR3 sequences, 35% of them seen once, and the ten largest clones take 2.5% to 3%. The sample was PBMCs. Receptors were obtained from a human donor in good health (CMV status not recorded). Some clones in this sample may be carry-over from other donors' samples.

In this sample, this clonotype turned up a few times. In DNA, the CDR3 is TGTGCCAGCCGCCGTCAGAGTTGGCTGGGGACTGAAGCTTTCTTT. Amino acids: CASRRQSWLGTEAFF. The chain couples TRBV6-8 to TRBJ1-1, with unresolved D. Trimming removed 8 bases from V and 5 bases from J, with 21 bases in between. This CDR3 has 15 amino acids. Germline CDR1 MNHGY, CDR2 SAAAGT.

V usage is TRBV28 and J usage is TRBJ2-1; 9 bases line up with TRBD2. This CDR3 comprises 16 residues. The germline CDR1 and CDR2 sequences are MDHEN and SYDVKM. V was pared by 5 bases and J by 8 bases, with 13 bases of the junction left unmatched. The CDR3, as DNA: TGTGCCAGCAGTGGGGGTAGCGGGAGCTTTTTCCATGAGCAGTTCTTC. Its protein is CASSGGSGSFFHEQFF. The variable domain in full, completed from reference TRBV28 and TRBJ2-1, reads DVKVTQSSRYLVKRTGEKVFLECVQDMDHENMFWYRQDPGLGLRLIYFSYDVKMKEKGDIPEGYSVSREKKERFSLILESASTNQTSMYLCASSGGSGSFFHEQFFGPGTRLTVL.

The V call is TRBV7-8, the J call TRBJ2-3, with 8 bases fitting TRBD1. Germline-derived CDR1 and CDR2 are SGHVS and FQNEAQ. The CDR3 length is 16 residues. V lost 1 base, J lost 5 bases, and 8 bases stayed unmatched. Here the CDR3 reads CASSLEDRVLRDTQYF. CDR3 DNA sequence: TGTGCCAGCAGCTTAGAGGACAGGGTGCTCAGAGATACGCAGTATTTT.

Turning to this clonotype: A read error may produce the germline difference seen at one junction end. The chain combines TRBV28 with TRBJ2-3; TRBD2 matches at 10 bases. Germline V lookup: CDR1 MDHEN, CDR2 SYDVKM. This CDR3 contains 16 residues. In DNA form, the CDR3 reads TGTGCCAGCAGCCCTATAGCGGGGGGTGGAACAGAGACGCAGTATTTT. The encoded protein is CASSPIAGGGTETQYF.

The chain recombines TRBV10-3 with TRBJ2-3, with 7 bases fitting TRBD1. The CDR3 is 15 amino acids. Germline V lookup: CDR1 ENHRY, CDR2 SYGVKD. V trimming: 0 bases; J trimming: 4 bases; junction bases outside the gene matches: 4. The CDR3 nucleotides are TGTGCCATCAGTGAGTCGAACAGGGGCCCAGATACGCAGTATTTT. It specifies CAISESNRGPDTQYF.

In its sample, this clonotype was seen many times. The chain couples TRBV7-2 to TRBJ2-7, with D unclear. The CDR3 totals 15 residues. CDR1 is SGHTA and CDR2 is FQGNSA in the germline V gene. V was pared by 1 base and J by 0 bases, with 10 bases between. The CDR3 protein is CASSLERVFSYEQYF. The CDR3 DNA is TGTGCCAGCAGCTTAGAAAGAGTATTCTCCTACGAGCAGTACTTC.

This clonotype has only a few counts. The genes are TRBV12-3 or TRBV12-4 and TRBJ2-3; 10 nucleotides align to TRBD1. V gave up 5 bases and J gave up 3 bases; unmatched junction bases: 5. CDR3 length: 15 residues. CDR3 loop: CASSKGTGVTDTQYF. CDR3 sequence (DNA): TGTGCCAGCAGTAAGGGGACAGGGGTGACAGATACGCAGTATTTT.

This clonotype was observed at least ten times. The chain couples TRBV12-3 or TRBV12-4 to TRBJ2-5; no clear D gene. V lost 6 bases and J lost 4, with 6 bases in between. This CDR3 has 11 amino acids. The CDR3, as DNA: TGTGCCAGCAGCTTCGGAGAGACCCAGTACTTC. Translating it yields CASSFGETQYF.

Notes on this clonotype: A much larger clone is a single base away; this may be a read error. V gene TRBV7-9 combines with J gene TRBJ2-1, with 12 bases identical to TRBD2. The CDR3 contains 16 residues. The germline V gene encodes CDR1 SEHNR and CDR2 FQNEAQ (reference sequence). CDR3 bases: TGTGCCAGCAGCTTGTGGACTAGCGGGACCTACAATGGGCAGTTCTTC. Its protein is CASSLWTSGTYNGQFF.

Turning to this clonotype: One end of the junction varies from germline; a read error may be responsible. The rearrangement links TRBV2 to TRBJ2-7, with no clear D. CDR3 size: 12 residues. Germline V CDR1 and CDR2: SNHLY, FYNNEI. CDR3 region: CASSVKGHDQYF. The CDR3 coding sequence is TGTGCCAGCAGTGTGAAAGGGCACGATCAGTACTTC.

The genes are TRBV27 and TRBJ1-1; no firm D call. Per the germline V gene, CDR1 is MNHEY and CDR2 is SMNVEV (reference sequence). The CDR3 sequence is 13 residues long. Trimming took off 5 bases at V and 1 base at J, with 8 bases between the two ends. The CDR3 loop is CASSDPGNTEAFF. In DNA, the CDR3 is TGTGCCAGCAGTGACCCGGGGAACACTGAAGCTTTCTTT.

V and J are TRBV15 and TRBJ1-1, with a tentative D call TRBD1 (5 bases). The V and J ends lost 1 base and 1 base respectively, with 10 bases between them. Germline CDR1 reads LNHNV; CDR2 reads YYDKDF (reference sequence). There are 15 residues in the CDR3. The CDR3, as DNA: TGTGCCACCAGCAGAGCCCCCACAGGGAACACTGAAGCTTTCTTT. Translation: CATSRAPTGNTEAFF. The complete variable domain, with remaining parts taken from reference TRBV15 and TRBJ1-1, reads DAMVIQNPRYQVTQFGKPVTLSCSQTLNHNVMYWYQQKSSQAPKLLFHYYDKDFNNEADTPDNFQSRRPNTSFCFLDIRSPGLGDTAMYLCATSRAPTGNTEAFFGQGTRLTVV.

The chain is built from TRBV28 and TRBJ2-7; TRBD2 might be the D (5 bases). Between the trimmed V and J ends, which lost 1 base and 4 bases, there was a span of 11 bases. The CDR3 extends over 14 amino acids. From germline, CDR1 is MDHEN and CDR2 SYDVKM. CDR3 coding DNA: TGTGCCAGCAGTTTATCTAGCCCCAGTTACGAGCAGTACTTC. Its protein is CASSLSSPSYEQYF.

This clonotype was seen only a few times. The chain has TRBV7-9 and TRBJ2-5; 11 bases line up with TRBD1. The junction had 9 bases not matched to a gene; V was cut back by 5 bases and J by 4 bases. The CDR3 runs 16 residues. Germline CDR1 reads SEHNR; CDR2 reads FQNEAQ (reference sequence). CDR3 DNA: TGTGCCAGCAGCCAACCGGGACAGGGGGAGGGAGAGACCCAGTACTTC. Residues: CASSQPGQGEGETQYF. The full variable domain, rest sourced from reference TRBV7-9 and TRBJ2-5, is DTGVSQNPRHKITKRGQNVTFRCDPISEHNRLYWYRQTLGQGPEFLTYFQNEAQLEKSRLLSDRFSAERPKGSFSTLEIQRTEQGDSAMYLCASSQPGQGEGETQYFGPGTRLLVL.

This clonotype was detected only a few times. This sequence joins TRBV5-4 and TRBJ2-7; D remains ambiguous. This CDR3 comprises 13 residues. The V and J ends lost 4 bases and 0 bases respectively, with 8 bases between them. From germline, CDR1 is SGHNT and CDR2 YYREEE (reference sequence). The CDR3: CASSPPRSYEQYF. The CDR3 nucleotides read TGTGCCAGCAGCCCTCCCCGCTCCTACGAGCAGTACTTC.

This clonotype was found a few times. The rearrangement uses TRBV5-4 and TRBJ1-1; D is ambiguous. CDR3 size: 14 residues. Germline loops: CDR1 SGHNT, CDR2 YYREEE (reference sequence). V was trimmed by 1 base and J by 1 base, leaving 8 bases between them. The CDR3 here is CASSLFSQNTEAFF. As DNA, the CDR3 is TGTGCCAGCAGCTTGTTCAGCCAGAACACTGAAGCTTTCTTT.

The genes are TRBV28 and TRBJ2-1; 7 nucleotides align to TRBD1. The length of the CDR3 is 13 residues. CDR1 is MDHEN, CDR2 SYDVKM, per germline. The J segment lost 5 bases and the V segment lost 5 bases, leaving 3 bases of the junction unmatched. The CDR3 coding sequence is TGTGCCAGCAGTGTGACAGGGAACAATGAGCAGTTCTTC. Its translation is CASSVTGNNEQFF.

The sample holds a few counts of this clonotype. The V and J genes are TRBV19 and TRBJ2-7, with D hard to call. In germline, CDR1 is LNHDA, CDR2 SQIVND (reference sequence). V shed 3 bases and J shed 1 base, with 10 bases lying between them. This CDR3 has 14 residues. The CDR3 DNA follows: TGTGCCAGTAGTATGGCGGTGGAGTCCTACGAGCAGTACTTC. The encoded protein is CASSMAVESYEQYF.

As regards this clonotype: The junction departs from the called germline gene at one end, perhaps through a read error. This sequence joins TRBV7-4 and TRBJ1-1; tentative D call: TRBD1 (5 bases). Per germline, CDR1 SGHVT and CDR2 SQSDAQ. The CDR3 spans 14 residues. DNA of the CDR3: TGTGCCAGCAGCCTAAACCGGGACGCCCCTTATAATCTCTTT. It translates to CASSLNRDAPYNLF.

At least ten counts were recorded for this clonotype. The chain joins TRBV7-8 to TRBJ2-5; TRBD1 matches at 9 bases. Germline V gene data show CDR1 as SGHVS and CDR2 as FQNEAQ. CDR3 length equals 16 residues. V shed 5 bases and J 4 bases; nucleotides not matched to a gene: 11. The CDR3 DNA reads as TGTGCCAGCAGCGCCACAGGGGGCAAGGGCGTAGAGACCCAGTACTTC. It codes for CASSATGGKGVETQYF.

With regard to this clonotype: The junction departs from the called germline gene at one end, perhaps through a read error. This chain links TRBV6-2 or TRBV6-3 with TRBJ2-1; 8 bases line up with TRBD2. Germline loops: CDR1 MNHEY, CDR2 SVGEGT. This CDR3 contains 14 residues. CDR3 residues: CSSRATSAYNEQFF. The DNA of the CDR3 is TGTTCCAGCAGGGCGACTAGCGCCTACAATGAGCAGTTCTTC.

This clonotype was found once. V usage is TRBV23-1 and J usage is TRBJ2-1; D possibly matches TRBD1 or TRBD2 (5 bases each). TRBV23-1 is filed as an ORF, its function uncertain. V lost 10 bases, J lost 10 bases, and 11 bases lay in between. This CDR3 has 10 amino acids. Here the CDR3 reads CAIEGSEQFF. The CDR3, as DNA: TGCGCCATCGAGGGGTCCGAGCAGTTCTTC.

Remarks on this clonotype: One junction end disagrees with the germline gene, perhaps due to a read error. The CDR3 protein is CASSIEASAPNYGYPF. Written as DNA, the CDR3 is TGTGCCAGTAGTATAGAAGCGAGTGCTCCTAACTATGGCTACCCCTTC. This chain joins TRBV19 and TRBJ1-2; D is uncertain. The CDR3 has 16 residues. The germline V gene encodes CDR1 LNHDA and CDR2 SQIVND (reference sequence).

The CDR3 loop reads CASSLARVAGGYNEQFF. The CDR3 nucleotides read TGTGCCAGCAGCCTCGCTAGGGTAGCGGGGGGCTACAATGAGCAGTTCTTC. V gene TRBV7-8 combines with J gene TRBJ2-1, with 10 positions matching TRBD2. The CDR3 totals 17 residues. CDR1 and CDR2 (germline): SGHVS, FQNEAQ. The trim removed 5 bases at V and 3 bases at J, leaving 10 bases unmatched.

This clonotype was detected ten times or more. This chain links TRBV7-2 with TRBJ1-2; 9 bases agree with TRBD1. The germline V gene encodes CDR1 SGHTA and CDR2 FQGNSA. The V gene end was trimmed by 5 bases and the J gene end by 2 bases; junction bases not matched to a gene: 9. The CDR3 covers 16 residues. The CDR3 DNA reads TGTGCCAGCAGCCGCAAACTACAGGGGGCAAACTATGGCTACACCTTC. Its protein product is CASSRKLQGANYGYTF.